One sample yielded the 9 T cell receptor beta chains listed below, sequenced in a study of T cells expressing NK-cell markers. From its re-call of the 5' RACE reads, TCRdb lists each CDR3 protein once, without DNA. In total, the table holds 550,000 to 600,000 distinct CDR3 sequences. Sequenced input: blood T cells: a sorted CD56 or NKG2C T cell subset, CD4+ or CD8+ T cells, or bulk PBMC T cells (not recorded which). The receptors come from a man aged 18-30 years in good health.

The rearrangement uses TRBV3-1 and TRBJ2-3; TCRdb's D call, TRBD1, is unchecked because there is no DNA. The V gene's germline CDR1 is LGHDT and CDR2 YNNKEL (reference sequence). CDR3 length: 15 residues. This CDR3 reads CASSPRVTGTDTQYF.

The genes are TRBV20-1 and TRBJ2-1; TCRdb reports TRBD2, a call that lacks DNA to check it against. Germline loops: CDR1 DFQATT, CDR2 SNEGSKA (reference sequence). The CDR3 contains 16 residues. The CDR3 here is CSARDFGTSSNNEQFF.

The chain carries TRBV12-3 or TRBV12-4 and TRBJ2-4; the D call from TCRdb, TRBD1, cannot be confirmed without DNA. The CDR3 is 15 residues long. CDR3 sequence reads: CASSRQGQNKNIQYF.

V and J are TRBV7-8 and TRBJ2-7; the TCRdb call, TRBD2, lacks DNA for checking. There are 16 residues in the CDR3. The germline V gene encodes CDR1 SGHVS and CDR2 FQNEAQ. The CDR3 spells CASSSPEGLNPNEQYF.

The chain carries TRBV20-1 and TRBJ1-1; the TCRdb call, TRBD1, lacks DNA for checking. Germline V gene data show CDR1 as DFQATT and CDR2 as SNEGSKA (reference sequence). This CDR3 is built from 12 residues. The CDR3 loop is CSALTENTEAFF.

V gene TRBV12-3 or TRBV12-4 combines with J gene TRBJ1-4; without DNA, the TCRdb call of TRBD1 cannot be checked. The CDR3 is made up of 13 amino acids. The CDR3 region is CASSPGQKGKLFF.

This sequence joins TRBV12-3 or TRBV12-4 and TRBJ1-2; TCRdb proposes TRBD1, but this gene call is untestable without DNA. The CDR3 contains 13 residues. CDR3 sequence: CASRGAGAGGYTF.

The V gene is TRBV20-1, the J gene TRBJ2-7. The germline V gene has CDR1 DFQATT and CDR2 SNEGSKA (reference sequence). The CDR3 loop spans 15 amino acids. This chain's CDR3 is CSARDLTGTSYEQYF.

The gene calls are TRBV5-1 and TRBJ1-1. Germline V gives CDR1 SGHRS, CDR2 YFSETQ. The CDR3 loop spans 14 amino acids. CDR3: CASSLRSANTEAFF. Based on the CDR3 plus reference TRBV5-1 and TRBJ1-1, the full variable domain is KAGVTQTPRYLIKTRGQQVTLSCSPISGHRSVSWYQQTPGQGLQFLFEYFSETQRNKGNFPGRFSGRQFSNSRSEMNVSTLELGDSALYLCASSLRSANTEAFFGQGTRLTVV.